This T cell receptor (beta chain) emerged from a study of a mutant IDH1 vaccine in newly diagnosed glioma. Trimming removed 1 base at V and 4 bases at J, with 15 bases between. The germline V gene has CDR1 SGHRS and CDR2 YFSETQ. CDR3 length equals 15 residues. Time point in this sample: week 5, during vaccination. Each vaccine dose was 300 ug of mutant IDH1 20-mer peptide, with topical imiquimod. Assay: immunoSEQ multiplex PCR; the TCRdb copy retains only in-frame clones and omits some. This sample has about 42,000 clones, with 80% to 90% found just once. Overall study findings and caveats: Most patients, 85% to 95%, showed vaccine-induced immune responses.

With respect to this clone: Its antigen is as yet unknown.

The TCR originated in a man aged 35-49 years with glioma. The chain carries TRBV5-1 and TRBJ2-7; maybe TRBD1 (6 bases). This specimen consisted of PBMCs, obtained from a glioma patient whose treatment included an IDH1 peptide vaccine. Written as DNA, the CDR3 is TGCGCCAGCAGCTTGCAGGGGACGGGGATTTACGAGCAGTACTTC. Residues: CASSLQGTGIYEQYF.